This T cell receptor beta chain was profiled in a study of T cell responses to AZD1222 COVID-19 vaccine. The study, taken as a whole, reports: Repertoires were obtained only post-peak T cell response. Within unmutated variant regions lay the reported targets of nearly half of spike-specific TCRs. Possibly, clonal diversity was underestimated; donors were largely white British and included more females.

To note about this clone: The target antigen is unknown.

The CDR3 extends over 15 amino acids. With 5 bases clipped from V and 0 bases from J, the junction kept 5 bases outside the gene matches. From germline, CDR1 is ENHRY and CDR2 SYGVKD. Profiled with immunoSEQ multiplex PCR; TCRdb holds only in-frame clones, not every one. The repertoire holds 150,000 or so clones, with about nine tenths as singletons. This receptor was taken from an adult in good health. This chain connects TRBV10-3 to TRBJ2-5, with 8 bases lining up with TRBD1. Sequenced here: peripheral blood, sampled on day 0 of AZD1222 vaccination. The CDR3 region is CAISTGTGHQETQYF. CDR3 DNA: TGTGCCATCAGTACCGGGACAGGCCACCAAGAGACCCAGTACTTC.